The rows below give T cell receptor beta chains drawn from one sample of a study of T cells expressing NK-cell markers. Each CDR3 protein gets one entry in TCRdb, which reprocessed the 5' RACE reads and gives no DNA. The listing contains a few hundred thousand distinct CDR3 sequences. Sequenced sample: blood T cells: a sorted CD56 or NKG2C T cell subset, CD4+ or CD8+ T cells, or bulk PBMC T cells (not recorded which). Every receptor here comes from a man aged 18-75 years in good health. Both conserved end residues are part of each CDR3.

TRBV6-4	TRBJ2-3	CASTKRFGQGVLGTDTQYF
TRBV30	TRBJ1-5	CAWSAGYGNQPQHF
TRBV5-1	TRBJ2-3	CASSSDWISTDTQYF
TRBV5-4	TRBJ2-1	CASSQRAGLAGAEQFF
TRBV4-1	TRBJ1-5	CASSQGTPYSNQPQHF
TRBV6-5	TRBJ1-1	CASSYSNDRGNAFF
TRBV24-1	TRBJ2-1	CATSDPGRLSDEQFF
TRBV19	TRBJ1-1	CASIDGQLMNTEAFF
TRBV6-1	TRBJ2-3	CASSEAINPRQNQYF
TRBV7-9	TRBJ1-2	CASSVGDGYYGYTF
TRBV7-9	TRBJ1-1	CASSSQGAANTEAFF
TRBV28	TRBJ2-4	CASSPGGSKNIQYF
TRBV7-8	TRBJ1-1	CASSLEGGTEAFF
TRBV28	TRBJ1-1	CASDGEDTEAFF
TRBV5-5	TRBJ2-7	CASRPSGRAYEQYF
TRBV20-1	TRBJ2-4	CSAHSPGEAKNIQYF
TRBV7-2	TRBJ2-4	CASSFRGRAKNIQYF
TRBV10-3	TRBJ2-1	CAISLAGGGINEQFF
TRBV5-1	TRBJ2-2	CASSLGGTTGGELFF
TRBV9	TRBJ2-2	CASRETGLNTGELFF
TRBV15	TRBJ2-1	CATKSGGALDEQFF
TRBV12-3/TRBV12-4	TRBJ1-1	CASSLQGGGTEAFF
TRBV7-2	TRBJ2-3	CASSYKRRLLTDTQYF
TRBV25-1	TRBJ2-5	CASSSSLRRLETQYF
TRBV11-2	TRBJ2-7	CASSGIGSYEQYF
TRBV7-9	TRBJ1-1	CASSPRDWATEAFF
TRBV5-1	TRBJ2-4	CASSLAGSLIAKNIQYF
TRBV6-1	TRBJ2-1	CASRAKGTLSYNEQFF
TRBV5-8	TRBJ1-4	CASSSLRESNEKLFF
TRBV28	TRBJ1-1	CASSLRSTEAFF
TRBV6-5	TRBJ2-7	CASTLPGQGSEQYF
TRBV20-1	TRBJ2-3	CSARRSGGISDTQYF
TRBV12-3/TRBV12-4	TRBJ2-7	CASRSGGSSYEQYF
TRBV19	TRBJ2-3	CASSKGTTFNTDTQYF
TRBV29-1	TRBJ2-2	CSVSTGDTGELFF
TRBV27	TRBJ1-5	CASSPEGQLNNQPQHF
TRBV20-1	TRBJ2-7	CSALGQGYYGMSYEQYF
TRBV28	TRBJ2-2	CASSLAGLVSGELFF
TRBV6-5	TRBJ1-2	CASSYDRNYGYTF
TRBV11-2	TRBJ2-5	CASSGGGGTVQETQYF
TRBV5-1	TRBJ2-5	CASSSRPRDRGRETQYF
TRBV21-1	TRBJ2-3	CASSKPCARADTQYF
TRBV12-3/TRBV12-4	TRBJ2-3	CASDRDRGSDTQYF
TRBV6-1	TRBJ2-3	CASTPALAGGLTQYF
TRBV21-1	TRBJ1-6	CASSKEVPKGSYNSPLHF
TRBV10-3	TRBJ2-7	CAISEILNSLSYEQYF
TRBV18	TRBJ2-7	CASSPPQPKSSYEQYF
TRBV5-1	TRBJ2-5	CASSILAGGRQETQYF